The 14 T cell receptor beta chains given below trace back to one sample, sequenced in a study of metastatic and nonmetastatic thyroid tumors. Through MiXCR, TCRdb re-clonotyped the PCR reads. This sample has around 13,000 clones, with 24% found just once. Thyroid surgery took place with no prior treatment in any patient. Material: blood. These TCRs come from a male donor with papillary thyroid cancer or a benign thyroid nodule (not recorded which). Some clones in this sample may be carry-over from other donors' samples.

Of note for this clone: One end of the junction does not line up with germline, which may come from a read error. V usage is TRBV6-2 or TRBV6-3 and J usage is TRBJ1-5, with 7 bases matching TRBD1. The CDR3 runs 14 residues. Per the germline V gene, CDR1 is MNHEY and CDR2 is SVGEGT. The CDR3 loop is CASSPGQNNQLQHF. The CDR3 DNA reads TGTGCCAGCAGCCCGGGACAGAACAATCAGCTCCAGCATTTT.

The chain carries TRBV6-1 and TRBJ2-7; D not resolved. CDR3 length equals 13 residues. Trimming cost V 6 bases and J 4 bases, with 13 bases left between them. CDR1 is MNHNS, CDR2 SASEGT, per germline. CDR3 nucleotides: TGTGCCAGCAGGGCCCATGTAGAATACGAGCAGTACTTC. It encodes CASRAHVEYEQYF.

This clone was seen more than once but under ten times. V gene TRBV12-3 or TRBV12-4 combines with J gene TRBJ1-5; 7 positions agree with TRBD1. Losses at the gene ends were 3 bases for V and 7 bases for J; bases not matched to a gene: 3. The CDR3 covers 13 residues. CDR3 sequence: CASSLTGRQPQHF. The DNA for the CDR3 is TGTGCCAGCAGTTTGACAGGGCGACAGCCCCAGCATTTT.

This rearrangement joins TRBV28 to TRBJ1-5, with D hard to call. Germline V lookup: CDR1 MDHEN, CDR2 SYDVKM. Trimming pared 9 bases from V and 6 bases from J, leaving 15 bases between. The CDR3 extends over 13 amino acids. For the CDR3, the DNA is TGTGCCAGAAGCCTCGGATCGATTCAGCCCCAGCATTTT. Translated: CARSLGSIQPQHF.

The V gene is TRBV20-1, the J gene TRBJ1-1, with 8 bases fitting TRBD1. Germline V gene sequence: CDR1 DFQATT, CDR2 SNEGSKA (reference sequence). This CDR3 contains 17 residues. V lost 6 bases, J lost 0 bases, and 15 bases stayed unmatched. The CDR3 loop reads CSARAGTGLRMNTEAFF. CDR3 bases: TGCAGTGCCCGAGCCGGGACAGGCCTTCGGATGAACACTGAAGCTTTCTTT.

This clone was seen at least ten times. V gene TRBV4-2 combines with J gene TRBJ1-5; the D is unclear. Germline V gene lookup returns CDR1 LGHNA and CDR2 YNFKEQ. The CDR3 runs to 14 residues. The germline V and J ends were trimmed by 5 bases and 5 bases, with 13 bases remaining between them. DNA for the CDR3: TGTGCCAGCAGCAAGGGCGGGTCCGATCAGCCCCAGCATTTT. Translating it yields CASSKGGSDQPQHF.

Here the CDR3 DNA reads TGTGCCAGTAGTCGCCGGGACAACAATTCACCCCTCCACTTT. Its translation is CASSRRDNNSPLHF. This sequence joins TRBV19 and TRBJ1-6, with D maybe TRBD1 (6 bases). V lost 5 bases to trimming and J lost 7 bases, with 12 bases between them. The germline gives CDR1 LNHDA, CDR2 SQIVND (reference sequence). The CDR3 length is 14 residues.

The V gene is TRBV20-1, the J gene TRBJ1-1; TRBD1 might be the D (6 bases). The V gene lost 2 bases and the J gene lost 6 bases, with 13 bases spanning the gap. The CDR3 consists of 13 residues. Germline CDR1 and CDR2: DFQATT and SNEGSKA (reference sequence). The CDR3 protein is CSARTIGGPEAFF. In DNA form, the CDR3 reads TGCAGTGCTAGAACTATCGGGGGGCCTGAAGCTTTCTTT.

This clone was seen many times. This rearrangement joins TRBV3-1 to TRBJ2-1, with TRBD2 matching 7 bases. There are 17 residues in the CDR3. Germline assignment: CDR1 LGHDT and CDR2 YNNKEL (reference sequence). V lost 0 bases and J lost 1; bases outside the gene matches: 6. CDR3 sequence reads: CASSQDQSGDSYNEQFF. Here the CDR3 DNA reads TGTGCCAGCAGCCAAGATCAAAGCGGGGATTCCTACAATGAGCAGTTCTTC.

There are a few counts of this clone. CDR3 region: CASSSPSSKGYTF. In DNA, the CDR3 is TGTGCCAGCAGTTCCCCTAGTTCTAAGGGCTACACCTTC. This chain uses TRBV6-1 with TRBJ1-2; D uncertain. Germline V lookup: CDR1 MNHNS, CDR2 SASEGT. V dropped 5 bases and J dropped 8 bases, with 15 bases sitting between them. CDR3 length equals 13 residues.

This clone was picked up a small number of times. The CDR3 loop reads CSAGGVTQGYEQYF. CDR3 nucleotides: TGCAGTGCCGGAGGGGTCACGCAGGGGTACGAGCAGTACTTC. The V and J genes are TRBV20-1 and TRBJ2-7; D is tentatively TRBD1 or TRBD2 (6 bases each). Trimming took off 6 bases at V and 4 bases at J, with 19 bases between the two ends. Germline CDR1 reads DFQATT; CDR2 reads SNEGSKA (reference sequence). The CDR3 loop spans 14 amino acids.

CDR3 nucleotides: TGTGCCAGCAGTGAAAATCGGCAGGTTGGCTACACCTTC. Translation gives CASSENRQVGYTF. The V and J genes are TRBV25-1 and TRBJ1-2; D not certain. Germline assignment: CDR1 MGHDK and CDR2 SYGVNS. This CDR3 is 13 amino acids long. Trimming took 2 bases from V and 7 from J, leaving 11 bases between them.

This clone was seen a few times. This sequence joins TRBV29-1 and TRBJ2-2; D not resolved. Germline V gene lookup returns CDR1 SQVTM and CDR2 ANQGSEA. V was clipped by 2 bases and J by 2 bases, with 12 bases between them. The CDR3 covers 15 residues. Written as DNA, the CDR3 is TGCAGCGTTGAAACACCGGATCCCAACACCGGGGAGCTGTTTTTT. Its translation is CSVETPDPNTGELFF.

Ten or more counts support this clone. Here the CDR3 reads CASSLSEGKYGYTF. The CDR3 DNA reads as TGCGCCAGCAGCCTGTCCGAGGGGAAGTATGGCTACACCTTC. The genes are TRBV4-1 and TRBJ1-2, with D possibly TRBD1 on 5 matching bases. The CDR3 runs 14 residues. CDR1 and CDR2 (germline): MGHRA, YSYEKL. V lost 4 bases and J 5 bases, leaving 14 bases between the germline ends.